These 11 T cell receptor beta chains share one sample of origin, sequenced in a study of T cell responses to AZD1222 COVID-19 vaccine. Sequencing was performed with immunoSEQ multiplex PCR; in TCRdb, only in-frame clones are kept and a portion is missing. The profile shows roughly 190,000 clones, 85% to 95% of them singletons. The sequenced sample was peripheral blood, obtained on day 0 of AZD1222 vaccination. Receptors originate from an adult in good health.

The gene calls are TRBV5-1 and TRBJ2-2; a weak D match, TRBD2 (6 bases). The CDR3 contains 16 residues. V lost 3 bases and J lost 3, with 15 bases in between. CDR1 and CDR2 from the germline V gene are SGHRS and YFSETQ. The CDR3 DNA is TGCGCCAGCAGCTGGGGCGCGGGGTTGGACACCGGGGAGCTGTTTTTT. Its translation: CASSWGAGLDTGELFF.

The chain links TRBV3-1 (or the pseudogene TRBV3-2) to TRBJ2-7, with 11 bases matching TRBD2. V lost 5 bases and J lost 1; bases outside the gene matches: 4. Germline V gene lookup returns CDR1 LGHDT and CDR2 YNNKEL (reference sequence). The CDR3 is 15 amino acids. CDR3 bases: TGTGCCAGCAGCTTCCCTAGCGGGGGGTCCTACGAGCAGTACTTC. Its translation: CASSFPSGGSYEQYF.

The chain carries TRBV28 and TRBJ1-1; 8 positions agree with TRBD1. CDR1 MDHEN and CDR2 SYDVKM come from the germline V gene. The CDR3 sequence is 14 residues long. J gave up 5 bases and V 5 bases, and 7 bases lay outside the gene matches. The CDR3 sequence is CASSMGQARTEAFF. The DNA for the CDR3 is TGTGCCAGCAGTATGGGACAGGCCCGTACTGAAGCTTTCTTT.

V and J are TRBV7-6 and TRBJ2-1, with 7 bases lining up with TRBD2. Germline V gene data show CDR1 as SGHVS and CDR2 as FNYEAQ. J was trimmed by 2 bases and V by 3 bases; bases with no gene match: 10. The CDR3 contains 17 residues. CDR3 nucleotide sequence: TGTGCCAGCAGCTTTTTGTGGGGCCGGGGGGCCTACAATGAGCAGTTCTTC. It encodes CASSFLWGRGAYNEQFF.

The rearrangement links TRBV28 to TRBJ1-1; 7 positions agree with TRBD1. Germline-derived CDR1 and CDR2 are MDHEN and SYDVKM. Trimming cost V 6 bases and J 1 base; bases outside gene matches: 11. The CDR3 is 16 residues long. The CDR3 region has the DNA TGTGCCAGCAGGTCCTCCATGGGACAGACGAACACTGAAGCTTTCTTT. As protein: CASRSSMGQTNTEAFF.

This chain links TRBV14 with TRBJ2-2; D might be TRBD1 (6 bases). This CDR3 is built from 13 residues. Per germline, CDR1 SGHDN and CDR2 FVKESK. V lost 6 bases and J lost 7, with 12 bases in between. CDR3 in amino acids: CASRQQGFGELFF. The CDR3 nucleotides are TGTGCCAGCAGACAGCAGGGGTTCGGGGAGCTGTTTTTT.

This clone occurred a few times. The chain recombines TRBV3-1 (or the pseudogene TRBV3-2) with TRBJ1-1, with unresolved D. The CDR3 has 16 amino acids. Germline V gene data show CDR1 as LGHDT and CDR2 as YNNKEL (reference sequence). V lost 1 base and J 1 base, leaving 13 bases between the germline ends. CDR3 protein: CASSQGRTVGNTEAFF. DNA of the CDR3: TGTGCCAGCAGCCAAGGAAGGACCGTCGGGAACACTGAAGCTTTCTTT.

The V call is TRBV7-9, the J call TRBJ1-1; D remains unclear. Germline values: CDR1 SEHNR, CDR2 FQNEAQ (reference sequence). Trimming took 1 base from V and 8 from J, leaving 14 bases between them. The CDR3 consists of 14 residues. The CDR3 sequence: CASSLGGRFGEAFF. The CDR3 bases are TGTGCCAGCAGCTTAGGAGGAAGGTTCGGAGAAGCTTTCTTT. Combining the CDR3 with reference TRBV7-9 and TRBJ1-1 gives the whole variable domain DTGVSQNPRHKITKRGQNVTFRCDPISEHNRLYWYRQTLGQGPEFLTYFQNEAQLEKSRLLSDRFSAERPKGSFSTLEIQRTEQGDSAMYLCASSLGGRFGEAFFGQGTRLTVV.

The rearrangement uses TRBV20-1 and TRBJ1-1; D ambiguous. Germline CDR1 reads DFQATT; CDR2 reads SNEGSKA (reference sequence). The CDR3 has 11 residues. The V and J ends lost 5 bases and 6 bases respectively, with 10 bases between them. The CDR3 sequence: CSADKVPEAFF. The CDR3 DNA reads as TGCAGTGCTGATAAGGTACCTGAAGCTTTCTTT.

This chain connects TRBV10-1 to TRBJ2-7, with 8 positions matching TRBD2. This CDR3 comprises 16 residues. The germline CDR1 and CDR2 sequences are WNHNN and SYGVQD (reference sequence). V shed 3 bases, J shed 0 bases, and the junction held 7 bases outside the gene matches. CDR3 protein: CASSESRSGGSYEQYF. CDR3 DNA sequence: TGCGCCAGCAGTGAAAGTCGGAGCGGGGGCTCCTACGAGCAGTACTTC.

This chain uses TRBV5-4 with TRBJ2-1; 7 nucleotides line up with TRBD2. The ends lost 0 bases at V and 9 bases at J; junction bases unmatched: 9. Germline-derived CDR1 and CDR2 are SGHNT and YYREEE (reference sequence). This CDR3 spans 15 amino acids. CDR3 coding DNA: TGTGCCAGCAGCTTGGCTGGGGGGGGAAATGGTGAGCAGTTCTTC. This sequence encodes CASSLAGGGNGEQFF.